These T cell receptor beta chains were read from a single sample in a study of blood T cell repertoires in COVID-19. TCRdb's table, derived via immunoSEQ multiplex PCR, lists solely in-frame clones and lacks some. The sample consists of over 100,000 clones, around nine tenths of them appearing once. Sequencing was done on a sample of peripheral blood. Every receptor here comes from a man aged 45 to 65 with active or convalescent COVID-19. The CDR3 runs from the conserved cysteine through the conserved F or W. The D gene is left open where the match is weak. Clone size is stated in some rows and not others, as once, few, many or a class when expanded.

size	D	V	J	length	DNA	CDR3
NA	NA	TRBV27	TRBJ2-2	14	TGTGCCAGCAGCCGGCAGGGCGACACCGGGGAGCTGTTTTTT	CASSRQGDTGELFF
once	NA	TRBV27	TRBJ1-4	10	TGTGCCAGCAGTTTCCCTAAACTGTTTTTT	CASSFPKLFF
once	NA	TRBV28	TRBJ2-5	14	TGTGCCAGCAGTCCCGGGACTGCCCAAGAGACCCAGTACTTC	CASSPGTAQETQYF
NA	NA	TRBV4-1	TRBJ2-2	14	TGCGCCAGCAGCCCCCATCAGGGGGGCGGGGAGCTGTTTTTT	CASSPHQGGGELFF
NA	NA	TRBV7-2	TRBJ2-7	13	TGTGCCAGCAGCTTCCAGGACAGCTACGAGCAGTACTTC	CASSFQDSYEQYF
NA	NA	TRBV4-3	TRBJ2-1	14	TGCGCCAGCAGCCAAGAATCCAGGTCTGGCGAGCAGTTCTTC	CASSQESRSGEQFF
once	NA	TRBV4-1	TRBJ2-5	15	TGCGCCAGCAGCCAAGAGGAGACTAGAGGGGAGACCCAGTACTTC	CASSQEETRGETQYF
few	TRBD2	TRBV10-3	TRBJ2-7	14	TGTGCCATCAGCGGGGGGGACCTCCGTCGCGAGCAGTACTTC	CAISGGDLRREQYF
NA	TRBD1	TRBV23-1	TRBJ1-2	18	TGCGCCAGCAGTCAATCGAGGGCAGGACAGGGCTACTTCTATGGCTACACCTTC	CASSQSRAGQGYFYGYTF
NA	NA	TRBV7-6	TRBJ1-6	14	TGTGCCAGCAGCTTAGCTTTACAGGGTTCACCCCTCCACTTT	CASSLALQGSPLHF
NA	NA	TRBV27	TRBJ2-1	15	TGTGCCAGCAGTTTCGGCAGGGTAAGGCGAAATGAGCAGTTCTTC	CASSFGRVRRNEQFF
once	TRBD1	TRBV6-2/TRBV6-3	TRBJ1-2	13	TGTGCCAGCAGTGAGGACAGGAACTATGGCTACACCTTC	CASSEDRNYGYTF
once	TRBD2	TRBV7-2	TRBJ2-1	17	TGTGCCAGCAGCTTAGGGTTGCCGGGAGGCCCCTACAATGAGCAGTTCTTC	CASSLGLPGGPYNEQFF
NA	NA	TRBV18	TRBJ1-1	15	TGTGCCAGCTCACCGGCTGGGGCCTTGAACACTGAAGCTTTCTTT	CASSPAGALNTEAFF
few	NA	TRBV19	TRBJ2-1	19	TGTGCCAGTAGTCCCGGACGGGGCCAGGGTGGGGGGAGCTACAATGAGCAGTTCTTC	CASSPGRGQGGGSYNEQFF
NA	NA	TRBV24-1	TRBJ1-2	14	TGTGCCACCAGTGATTCAGGCCTTCCCTATGGCTACACCTTC	CATSDSGLPYGYTF
NA	TRBD2	TRBV3-1/TRBV3-2	TRBJ2-5	17	TGTGCCAGCAGCCTGGGGACTAGCGGGGGTTTAGGGGGGACCCAGTACTTC	CASSLGTSGGLGGTQYF
NA	NA	TRBV10-1	TRBJ2-7	15	TGCGCCAGCAGTGAGGGGGTAGCGAGGTCCTACGAGCAGTACTTC	CASSEGVARSYEQYF
NA	NA	TRBV11-2	TRBJ1-4	15	TGTGCCAGCAGCTTAGGGAGTGGGACTAATGAAAAACTGTTTTTT	CASSLGSGTNEKLFF
NA	TRBD1	TRBV18	TRBJ1-2	14	TGTGCCAGCTCACCGGGACAGGATAACTATGGCTACACCTTC	CASSPGQDNYGYTF
NA	NA	TRBV4-1	TRBJ1-3	17	TGCGCCAGCAGCCAAGATAAGGGAGGGTCCTCTGGAAACACCATATATTTT	CASSQDKGGSSGNTIYF
NA	NA	TRBV28	TRBJ1-4	14	TGTGCCAGCAGTTTTCGGGGGGCTAATGAAAAACTGTTTTTT	CASSFRGANEKLFF
NA	TRBD1	TRBV27	TRBJ1-5	15	TGTGCCAGCAAAACCAGGACAGGGGTAAATCAGCCCCAGCATTTT	CASKTRTGVNQPQHF
NA	NA	TRBV7-2	TRBJ2-1	14	TGTGCCAGCAGCAGCGGCTTTTCCTACAATGAGCAGTTCTTC	CASSSGFSYNEQFF
NA	TRBD1	TRBV9	TRBJ2-2	16	TGTGCCAGCAGCCTTAGACAGGGCCCCAGCACCGGGGAGCTGTTTTTT	CASSLRQGPSTGELFF
NA	TRBD1	TRBV10-3	TRBJ1-4	13	TGTGCCGCCGGGACAGGGGGCAGGGAAAAACTGTTTTTT	CAAGTGGREKLFF
NA	NA	TRBV18	TRBJ1-2	14	TGTGCCAGCTCACCTCAGGGTCTCAACTATGGCTACACCTTC	CASSPQGLNYGYTF
NA	NA	TRBV30	TRBJ2-1	14	TGTGCCTGGGTGGACCTACAGGGTTCGGGTTGGCAGTTCTTC	CAWVDLQGSGWQFF
NA	TRBD1	TRBV6-4	TRBJ1-2	14	TGTGCCAGCAGTCAGGGGGCAGCAGACTATGGCTACACCTTC	CASSQGAADYGYTF
few	NA	TRBV29-1	TRBJ1-5	15	TGCAGCGTCGCTGACGGGATATTGGGCAATCAGCCCCAGCATTTT	CSVADGILGNQPQHF
NA	TRBD1	TRBV29-1	TRBJ2-1	13	TGCAGCGTGGCGGGACAGGTCAACAATGAGCAGTTCTTC	CSVAGQVNNEQFF
once	NA	TRBV4-3	TRBJ2-3	15	TGCGCCAGCAGCCAAGGGCGGGGCAGCACAGATACGCAGTATTTT	CASSQGRGSTDTQYF
NA	NA	TRBV6-1	TRBJ2-7	13	TGTGCCAGCAGTGAGCGGGTAGCCTACGAGCAGTACTTC	CASSERVAYEQYF
NA	NA	TRBV7-9	TRBJ1-6	15	TGTGCCAGCAGCCAGGAAGGCGCAGGCGTTTCGCCCCTCCACTTT	CASSQEGAGVSPLHF
once	TRBD1	TRBV6-6	TRBJ1-6	15	TGTGCCAGCAGTTACCCCGGACAGGCTAATTCACCCCTCCACTTT	CASSYPGQANSPLHF
NA	NA	TRBV27	TRBJ1-2	16	TGTGCCAGCAGTCCTCTTTCATGGCGGAGTGACTATGGCTACACCTTC	CASSPLSWRSDYGYTF
few	TRBD1	TRBV6-5	TRBJ2-4	15	TGTGCCAGCAGGTCACAGGGGGTAGCCAAAAACATTCAGTACTTC	CASRSQGVAKNIQYF
NA	NA	TRBV28	TRBJ1-2	14	TGTGCCAGCAGACCTCCCGGAGCTAACTATGGCTACACCTTC	CASRPPGANYGYTF
few	TRBD1	TRBV5-4	TRBJ2-1	14	TGTGCCAGCAGCAGACAGGGGGCGGGGGATGAGCAGTTCTTC	CASSRQGAGDEQFF
NA	NA	TRBV4-1	TRBJ1-2	17	TGCGCCAGCAGCCAAGGCTATGGGATCAAGGGGAACTATGGCTACACCTTC	CASSQGYGIKGNYGYTF
once	TRBD1	TRBV7-9	TRBJ2-5	14	TGTGCCAGCAGCTCTGACAGGGGGTCGGAGACCCAGTACTTC	CASSSDRGSETQYF
NA	TRBD1	TRBV6-4	TRBJ2-6	15	TGTGCCAGCAGCAAGACAGGGACTGGGGCCAACGTCCTGACTTTC	CASSKTGTGANVLTF
NA	TRBD1	TRBV11-1	TRBJ1-6	14	TGTGCCAGCAGCTTCGGACAGGGGAATTCACCCCTCCACTTT	CASSFGQGNSPLHF
NA	NA	TRBV11-3	TRBJ2-3	15	TGTGCCAGCAGCTCCCGGGACAAGGTCTCAGATACGCAGTATTTT	CASSSRDKVSDTQYF
NA	TRBD1	TRBV4-1	TRBJ2-3	17	TGCGCCAGCAGCCAAGGACTAAGCAGGGGGAGAACAGATACGCAGTATTTT	CASSQGLSRGRTDTQYF
once	NA	TRBV4-3	TRBJ2-1	17	TGCGCCAGCAGCCAAGATCAGGACAGCCCCACCTACAATGAGCAGTTCTTC	CASSQDQDSPTYNEQFF
NA	TRBD1	TRBV28	TRBJ2-5	15	TGTGCCAGCAGTTTATCGTACAGGGGGCAAGAGACCCAGTACTTC	CASSLSYRGQETQYF
NA	TRBD1	TRBV7-7	TRBJ2-5	14	TGTGCCAGCAGCACGACGACAGGGTGGGAGACCCAGTACTTC	CASSTTTGWETQYF
NA	TRBD1	TRBV18	TRBJ1-1	16	TGTGCCAGCTCACCAAGTCAGGGGGCGATGAACACTGAAGCTTTCTTT	CASSPSQGAMNTEAFF
NA	TRBD1	TRBV3-1/TRBV3-2	TRBJ1-1	15	TGTGCCAGCAGCCCAGGACAGGGAGGTAGGACTGAAGCTTTCTTT	CASSPGQGGRTEAFF
NA	NA	TRBV28	TRBJ1-3	15	TGTGCCAGTTATGTGGAGGGGAGCTCTGGAAACACCATATATTTT	CASYVEGSSGNTIYF